These 28 T cell receptor beta chains were sequenced from one sample in a study of T cells in Graves' hyperthyroidism and ophthalmopathy. TCR beta CDR3 regions were amplified from RNA transcripts. When the TCR CDR3 underwent first-round RT-PCR, the HTBI primer set was used. MiXCR, run by TCRdb on the multiplex PCR reads, gives a single entry per CDR3 protein. The sample holds more than 300,000 distinct CDR3 sequences; 13% to 15% are singletons and the top ten take around 19%. The sequenced material came from blood. The receptors shown here come from a woman in her twenties or thirties with Graves' ophthalmopathy.

This clonotype turned up a few times. The CDR3 DNA is TGTGCCACCAGCAGAGAAGGACAGGGTTACAATCAGCCCCAGCATTTT. This sequence encodes CATSREGQGYNQPQHF. The chain combines TRBV15 with TRBJ1-5, with 8 bases that match TRBD1. CDR3 length: 16 residues. The germline CDR1 and CDR2 sequences are LNHNV and YYDKDF (reference sequence). The V and J ends lost 0 bases and 3 bases, in that order; junction bases with no gene match: 4.

This clonotype was counted between two and nine times. One base away lies a much larger clone, so this may be a sequencing read error. V and J are TRBV7-9 and TRBJ2-7; no clear D. This CDR3 region has 13 residues. CDR1 is SEHNR, CDR2 FQNEAQ, per germline (reference sequence). Deletions cut 6 bases from V and 2 bases from J, with 11 bases between. CDR3 residues: CASRSDHAYEQYF. In DNA form, the CDR3 reads TGTGCCAGCAGATCCGATCATGCCTACGAGCAGTACTTC.

This clonotype was counted many times. This chain links TRBV3-1 with TRBJ1-1, with 7 bases lining up with TRBD1. Germline V gene sequence: CDR1 LGHDT, CDR2 YNNKEL (reference sequence). V lost 0 bases, J lost 5 bases, and 3 bases stayed unmatched. This CDR3 region has 14 residues. In DNA form, the CDR3 reads TGTGCCAGCAGCCAAGACAGGGGGAGGACTGAAGCTTTCTTT. Translated: CASSQDRGRTEAFF.

This clonotype came up many times. The chain recombines TRBV2 with TRBJ1-1; D call uncertain. CDR3 length equals 10 residues. Trimming removed 8 bases from V and 11 bases from J, with 12 bases in between. Germline CDR1 is SNHLY and CDR2 is FYNNEI. Written as DNA, the CDR3 is TGTGCCAGCCGAGGCGTAGGGGCTTTCTTT. Translation gives CASRGVGAFF.

This clonotype was counted many times. The gene calls are TRBV6-6 and TRBJ2-2; the match to TRBD2 covers 7 bases. The CDR3 contains 17 residues. CDR1 and CDR2 (germline): MNHNY, SVGAGI (reference sequence). The J segment lost 5 bases and the V segment lost 2 bases, leaving 11 bases of the junction unmatched. In DNA form, the CDR3 reads TGTGCCAGCAGTTACACCCTTTGGGGGGGGGGGACCGGGGAGCTGTTTTTT. Its translation: CASSYTLWGGGTGELFF.

This clonotype appeared a few times. This chain connects TRBV27 to TRBJ2-3; maybe TRBD2 (5 bases). The V end was cut by 6 bases, the J end by 2 bases, with 18 bases between. The CDR3 is made up of 16 amino acids. Germline loops: CDR1 MNHEY, CDR2 SMNVEV (reference sequence). The CDR3 loop reads CASRGEPAQNTDTQYF. CDR3 coding DNA: TGTGCCAGCAGGGGAGAACCAGCACAGAACACAGATACGCAGTATTTT.

V and J are TRBV12-5 and TRBJ2-1; TRBD1 aligns across 8 bases. Looked up from germline, CDR1 is LGHNT and CDR2 is FRNRAP. V shed 2 bases and J 9 bases; nucleotides not matched to a gene: 6. CDR3 length: 14 amino acids. CDR3 sequence (DNA): TGTGCTAGTGGTTTGAAGCAGGGGGCAAGTGAGCAGTTCTTC. This codes for CASGLKQGASEQFF.

In its sample, this clonotype was seen a few times. The rearrangement links TRBV4-1 to TRBJ2-5; tentative D call: TRBD1 (5 bases). Trimming cost V 1 base and J 5 bases, with 14 bases left between them. Per germline, CDR1 MGHRA and CDR2 YSYEKL. CDR3 length: 15 amino acids. DNA for the CDR3: TGCGCCAGCAGCCAAGCCCAGGGAAACTCCGAGACCCAGTACTTC. Amino acid sequence: CASSQAQGNSETQYF.

This clonotype was seen repeatedly, ten times or more. V and J are TRBV7-2 and TRBJ1-3; D remains ambiguous. V shed 5 bases and J shed 0 bases, with 14 bases lying between them. Looked up from germline, CDR1 is SGHTA and CDR2 is FQGNSA. The CDR3 is 16 amino acids. The CDR3 DNA follows: TGTGCCAGCAGCCCTGGAGGTTTTATCTCTGGAAACACCATATATTTT. It specifies CASSPGGFISGNTIYF.

The sample holds many counts of this clonotype. V usage is TRBV12-3 or TRBV12-4 and J usage is TRBJ2-5, with TRBD2 matching 8 bases. The junction had 11 bases not matched to a gene; V was cut back by 3 bases and J by 5 bases. This CDR3 has 16 amino acids. The CDR3 is CASSFSGGGRKETQYF. The CDR3 nucleotides are TGTGCCAGCAGTTTTTCCGGGGGGGGCCGAAAGGAGACCCAGTACTTC.

The rearrangement links TRBV9 to TRBJ2-1, with 10 bases that match TRBD2. This CDR3 has 15 amino acids. CDR1 SGDLS and CDR2 YYNGEE come from the germline V gene. Trimming removed 5 bases from V and 8 bases from J; junction bases left unmatched: 10. CDR3 nucleotide sequence: TGTGCCAGCAGTTCCAGCGGGAGGGCCTGGGATGAGCAGTTCTTC. Its translation is CASSSSGRAWDEQFF.

This clonotype was seen many times. The chain recombines TRBV7-9 with TRBJ2-7, with D tentatively TRBD1 or TRBD2 (5 bases each). Germline assignment: CDR1 SEHNR and CDR2 FQNEAQ (reference sequence). Trimming removed 8 bases at V and 3 bases at J, with 20 bases between. The CDR3 totals 15 residues. The CDR3 nucleotides are TGTGCCAGCCCTGGGGGACCGGGACCCGGCTACGAGCAGTACTTC. The encoded protein is CASPGGPGPGYEQYF.

This clonotype was counted only a few times. V usage is TRBV7-9 and J usage is TRBJ1-5, with a possible D match to TRBD1 (6 bases). The CDR3 loop spans 12 amino acids. Trimming cost V 5 bases and J 9 bases, with 11 bases left between them. From germline, CDR1 is SEHNR and CDR2 FQNEAQ (reference sequence). The CDR3 DNA follows: TGTGCCAGCAGCCTTACGACAGGGCCCCAGCATTTT. It translates to CASSLTTGPQHF.

There are a few counts of this clonotype. This chain connects TRBV2 to TRBJ1-4, with D perhaps matching TRBD1 (5 bases). Trimming shortened V by 0 bases and J by 13 bases, and 12 bases separated the two germline ends. This CDR3 spans 13 amino acids. Germline CDR1 is SNHLY and CDR2 is FYNNEI. The CDR3 sequence is CASSEAGVRVLFF. The DNA for the CDR3 is TGTGCCAGCAGTGAAGCGGGGGTTAGGGTACTGTTTTTT.

This clonotype was picked up a small number of times. The chain is built from TRBV13 and TRBJ1-1; no definite D call. Trimming removed 1 base from V and 3 bases from J, with 12 bases in between. CDR3 length: 15 amino acids. From germline, CDR1 is PRHDT and CDR2 FYEKMQ (reference sequence). CDR3 amino acids: CASSLEVLRDTEAFF. The CDR3 DNA reads as TGTGCCAGCAGCTTAGAAGTGCTAAGGGACACTGAAGCTTTCTTT.

In this sample, this clonotype turned up many times. Germline is not matched at one junction end, which may reflect a read error. The V and J genes are TRBV20-1 and TRBJ2-7; 11 nucleotides line up with TRBD2. Germline V gives CDR1 DFQATT, CDR2 SNEGSKA (reference sequence). The CDR3 sequence is 15 residues long. The CDR3 nucleotides are TGCAGTGCTAGAACGGGACTAGCGGAGTCCTACGGGCAGTACTTC. Its protein product is CSARTGLAESYGQYF.

The chain carries TRBV18 and TRBJ2-5, with 12 bases that match TRBD2. The V segment lost 5 bases and the J segment 5 bases; nucleotides outside the gene matches: 3. Germline assignment: CDR1 KGHSH and CDR2 LQKENI. The CDR3 loop spans 14 amino acids. The CDR3 spells CASSTSGGLETQYF. The CDR3 DNA reads TGTGCCAGCTCAACTAGCGGGGGGCTGGAGACCCAGTACTTC.

The sample holds many counts of this clonotype. The chain combines TRBV20-1 with TRBJ2-1, with TRBD2 matching 8 bases. The trim removed 6 bases at V and 0 bases at J, leaving 4 bases unmatched. The CDR3 has 14 residues. Germline V lookup: CDR1 DFQATT, CDR2 SNEGSKA (reference sequence). The chain's CDR3 is CSATGTSSYNEQFF. CDR3 DNA: TGCAGTGCAACCGGGACTAGCTCCTACAATGAGCAGTTCTTC.

This clonotype was found many times. The chain combines TRBV12-3 or TRBV12-4 with TRBJ1-4; D is unclear. V lost 6 bases and J lost 2, with 10 bases in between. The CDR3 covers 14 residues. The CDR3 here is CASSNSNTNEKLFF. CDR3 coding DNA: TGTGCCAGCAGCAACAGTAATACTAATGAAAAACTGTTTTTT.

This clonotype has at least ten counts. This chain uses TRBV7-8 with TRBJ1-2, with D possibly TRBD1 on 5 matching bases. CDR1 and CDR2 from the germline V gene are SGHVS and FQNEAQ. This CDR3 contains 16 residues. Trimming took 0 bases from V and 3 from J, leaving 14 bases between them. The CDR3 sequence is CASSLATRDGHYGYTF. CDR3 sequence (DNA): TGTGCCAGCAGCTTAGCGACCCGGGACGGACACTATGGCTACACCTTC.

This clonotype was counted many times. J is TRBJ2-3 and V is TRBV12-3 or TRBV12-4; D uncertain. The CDR3 consists of 16 residues. V lost 5 bases and J lost 3, with 18 bases in between. CDR3 loop: CASSDFSVRPTDTQYF. CDR3 bases: TGTGCCAGCAGTGATTTTAGTGTTCGACCTACAGATACGCAGTATTTT.

This chain connects TRBV10-2 to TRBJ1-5; D remains ambiguous. Germline-derived CDR1 and CDR2 are WSHSY and SAAADI. V was trimmed by 2 bases and J by 1 base, leaving 6 bases between them. The CDR3 runs 14 residues. Written as DNA, the CDR3 is TGCGCCAGCAGTGAGAACCAAAGCAATCAGCCCCAGCATTTT. Protein: CASSENQSNQPQHF.

This clonotype was counted at least ten times. This chain uses TRBV9 with TRBJ2-5, with D uncertain. Per the germline V gene, CDR1 is SGDLS and CDR2 is YYNGEE. V lost 0 bases and J lost 5, with 20 bases in between. This CDR3 comprises 17 residues. CDR3 residues: CASSVGFGRQRDETQYF. CDR3 bases: TGTGCCAGCAGCGTAGGCTTTGGACGGCAACGAGATGAGACCCAGTACTTC.

This clonotype was counted at least ten times. The CDR3 region has the DNA TGTGCCAGCAGTGGGCTAGCGGGGAAGTATTTT. Translation gives CASSGLAGKYF. This chain connects TRBV2 to TRBJ2-3; 9 nucleotides match TRBD2. Per germline, CDR1 SNHLY and CDR2 FYNNEI. The CDR3 covers 11 residues. The V segment lost 4 bases and the J segment 13 bases; nucleotides outside the gene matches: 3.

V and J are TRBV5-5 and TRBJ2-5, with a weak D call TRBD2 (7 bases). CDR3 length: 15 amino acids. Germline V CDR1 and CDR2: SGHKS, YYEKEE (reference sequence). Between the trimmed V and J ends, which lost 1 base and 5 bases, there was a span of 15 bases. CDR3: CASSLIGGRFETQYF. The DNA for the CDR3 is TGTGCCAGCAGCTTGATCGGGGGGCGTTTTGAGACCCAGTACTTC.

This clonotype has at least ten counts. V and J are TRBV20-1 and TRBJ1-4, with a tentative D call TRBD1 (6 bases). This CDR3 region has 14 residues. Germline CDR1 reads DFQATT; CDR2 reads SNEGSKA (reference sequence). Trimming removed 3 bases from V and 6 bases from J, with 14 bases in between. In nucleotides, the CDR3 is TGCAGTGCTAGTATCCCACCAGGGGATGAAAAACTGTTTTTT. Translation gives CSASIPPGDEKLFF.

This clonotype came up many times. The V and J genes are TRBV3-1 and TRBJ2-1, with a tentative D call TRBD2 (7 bases). The CDR3 contains 15 residues. V was trimmed by 9 bases and J by 2 bases, leaving 17 bases between them. The germline CDR1 and CDR2 sequences are LGHDT and YNNKEL (reference sequence). CDR3 nucleotides: TGTGCCAGTATGGGGGGGCCGATCGCCTACAATGAGCAGTTCTTC. Amino acid sequence: CASMGGPIAYNEQFF.

V and J are TRBV19 and TRBJ2-1; D gene ambiguous. V was pared by 5 bases and J by 1 base, with 12 bases between. CDR1 and CDR2 (germline): LNHDA, SQIVND (reference sequence). The CDR3 is 15 residues long. In DNA form, the CDR3 reads TGTGCCAGTAGTCTCCGCGAAATTTCCTACAATGAGCAGTTCTTC. Its protein product is CASSLREISYNEQFF.